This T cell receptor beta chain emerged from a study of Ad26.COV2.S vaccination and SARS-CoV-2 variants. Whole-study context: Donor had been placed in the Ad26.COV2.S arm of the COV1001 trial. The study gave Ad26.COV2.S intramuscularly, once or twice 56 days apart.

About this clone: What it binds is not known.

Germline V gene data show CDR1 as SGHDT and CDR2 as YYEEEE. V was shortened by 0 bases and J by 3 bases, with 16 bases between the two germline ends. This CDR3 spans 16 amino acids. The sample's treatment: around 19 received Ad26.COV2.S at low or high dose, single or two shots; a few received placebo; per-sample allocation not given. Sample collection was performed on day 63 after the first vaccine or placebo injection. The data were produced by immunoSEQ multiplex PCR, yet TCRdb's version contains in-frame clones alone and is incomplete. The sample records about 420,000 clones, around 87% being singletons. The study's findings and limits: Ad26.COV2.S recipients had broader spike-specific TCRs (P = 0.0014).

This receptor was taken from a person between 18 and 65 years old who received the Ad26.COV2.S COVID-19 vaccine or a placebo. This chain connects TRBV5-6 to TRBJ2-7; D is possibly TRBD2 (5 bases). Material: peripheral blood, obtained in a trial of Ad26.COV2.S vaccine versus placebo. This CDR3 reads CASSLVGGSGRYEQYF. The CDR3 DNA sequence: TGTGCCAGCAGCTTGGTTGGCGGGTCCGGCCGCTACGAGCAGTACTTC. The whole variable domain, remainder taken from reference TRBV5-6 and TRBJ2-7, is DAGVTQSPTHLIKTRGQQVTLRCSPKSGHDTVSWYQQALGQGPQFIFQYYEEEERQRGNFPDRFSGHQFPNYSSELNVNALLLGDSALYLCASSLVGGSGRYEQYFGPGTRLTVT.